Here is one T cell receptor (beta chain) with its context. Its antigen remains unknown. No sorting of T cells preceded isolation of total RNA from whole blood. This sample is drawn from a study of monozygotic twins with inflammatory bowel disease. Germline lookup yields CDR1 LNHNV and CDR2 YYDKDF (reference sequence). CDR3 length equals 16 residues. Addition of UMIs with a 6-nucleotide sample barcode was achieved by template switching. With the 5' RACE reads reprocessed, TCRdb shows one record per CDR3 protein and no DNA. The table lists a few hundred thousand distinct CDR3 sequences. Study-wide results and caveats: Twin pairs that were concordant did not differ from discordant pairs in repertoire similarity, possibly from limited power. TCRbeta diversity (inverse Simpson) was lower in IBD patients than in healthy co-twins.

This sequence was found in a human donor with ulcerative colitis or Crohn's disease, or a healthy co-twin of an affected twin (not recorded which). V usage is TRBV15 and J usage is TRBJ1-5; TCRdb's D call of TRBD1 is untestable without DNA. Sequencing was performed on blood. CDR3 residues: CATSRDLGVAHQPQHF. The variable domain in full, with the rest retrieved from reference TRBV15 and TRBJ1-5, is DAMVIQNPRYQVTQFGKPVTLSCSQTLNHNVMYWYQQKSSQAPKLLFHYYDKDFNNEADTPDNFQSRRPNTSFCFLDIRSPGLGDTAMYLCATSRDLGVAHQPQHFGDGTRLSIL.